The 25 T cell receptor beta chains below come from one sample, sequenced in a study of technical replicates of blood from a handful of donors (dated by TCRdb to 2015 to 2018). Libraries were made using the immunoSEQ multiplex PCR assay. The clones in this table, taken by TCRdb from immuneACCESS, are in-frame only. Not every clone is retained; where verified, under half of the shortfall comes from an unresolved V gene, and the cause of the rest is unknown. The sample data list about 75,000 clones, and roughly 89% of these were observed just once. Roughly 0.38% of the sample rests with the top ten. The specimen was T cells isolated from PBMCs. The origin of the receptors is a human donor in good health. Some clones in this sample may be carry-over from other donors' samples.

The chain is built from TRBV7-9 and TRBJ2-1; D remains unclear. V lost 3 bases and J 1 base, leaving 10 bases between the germline ends. This CDR3 is built from 15 residues. Germline loops: CDR1 SEHNR, CDR2 FQNEAQ (reference sequence). The CDR3 loop is CASSFFTESYNEQFF. The CDR3 DNA sequence: TGTGCCAGCAGCTTTTTCACGGAGTCCTACAATGAGCAGTTCTTC.

The V gene is TRBV9, the J gene TRBJ2-1; maybe TRBD2 (6 bases). The CDR3 covers 13 residues. The V end lost 3 bases, the J end lost 8 bases, and 12 bases lay between the germline ends. Germline V CDR1 and CDR2: SGDLS, YYNGEE. The CDR3 reads CASSGSGFDEQFF. The CDR3 nucleotides are TGTGCCAGCAGCGGAAGCGGGTTTGATGAGCAGTTCTTC.

The sample holds a few counts of this clone. This chain joins TRBV20-1 and TRBJ2-7, with D unclear. Germline CDR1 is DFQATT and CDR2 is SNEGSKA (reference sequence). V dropped 6 bases and J dropped 6 bases, with 12 bases sitting between them. The CDR3 contains 11 residues. CDR3 amino acids: CSATLSGEQYF. The CDR3 DNA reads TGCAGTGCAACCTTGTCGGGCGAGCAGTACTTC.

The genes are TRBV11-3 and TRBJ2-1, with a tentative D call TRBD1 (6 bases). Trimming stripped 4 bases from V and 8 bases from J, with 12 bases between. This CDR3 has 13 residues. Germline loops: CDR1 SGHNT, CDR2 YENEEA. The CDR3, as DNA: TGTGCCAGCAGCTCCCTAGGGGGAGATGAGCAGTTCTTC. It codes for CASSSLGGDEQFF.

The chain carries TRBV7-6 and TRBJ2-7; 9 bases are shared with TRBD1. The germline V gene has CDR1 SGHVS and CDR2 FNYEAQ. This CDR3 region has 15 residues. J was trimmed by 7 bases and V by 5 bases; bases with no gene match: 12. The CDR3 spells CASSHPDRGWREQYF. The DNA of the CDR3 is TGTGCCAGCAGCCACCCGGACAGGGGATGGCGGGAGCAGTACTTC.

Concerning this clone: One junction end disagrees with the germline gene, perhaps due to a read error. The chain's CDR3 is CSVVSGNTEASF. CDR3 bases: TGCAGCGTTGTCTCCGGGAACACTGAAGCTTCCTTT. This chain links TRBV29-1 with TRBJ1-1; D not certain. The length of the CDR3 is 12 residues. CDR1 SQVTM and CDR2 ANQGSEA come from the germline V gene.

The chain couples TRBV7-9 to TRBJ1-1; maybe TRBD1 (6 bases). The CDR3 spans 15 residues. V lost 6 bases and J lost 0, with 14 bases in between. CDR1 SEHNR and CDR2 FQNEAQ come from the germline V gene (reference sequence). The CDR3 bases are TGTGCCAGCAGTTCGAGGGGGGGAGTGAACACTGAAGCTTTCTTT. Its protein product is CASSSRGGVNTEAFF.

This chain links TRBV2 with TRBJ2-1; 7 bases line up with TRBD2. The V segment lost 6 bases and the J segment 7 bases; nucleotides outside the gene matches: 15. Looked up from germline, CDR1 is SNHLY and CDR2 is FYNNEI. The CDR3 consists of 16 residues. The CDR3 region is CASSPQEAGSSNEQFF. The CDR3 DNA reads as TGTGCCAGCAGCCCACAGGAAGCGGGATCGTCGAATGAGCAGTTCTTC.

This chain connects TRBV18 to TRBJ1-5; the D is unclear. Trimming removed 6 bases at V and 3 bases at J, with 15 bases between. The CDR3 loop spans 15 amino acids. Germline CDR1 KGHSH, CDR2 LQKENI. For the CDR3, the DNA is TGTGCCAGCTCTCTGCTGGCCGGGTCCAATCAGCCCCAGCATTTT. Translated, it gives CASSLLAGSNQPQHF.

The chain carries TRBV15 and TRBJ2-5, with D tentatively TRBD1 (5 bases). Germline lookup yields CDR1 LNHNV and CDR2 YYDKDF (reference sequence). This CDR3 contains 13 residues. V shed 3 bases and J shed 4 bases, with 9 bases lying between them. CDR3 nucleotide sequence: TGTGCCACCAGCAGCAAGGGGTCAGAGACCCAGTACTTC. Translated, it gives CATSSKGSETQYF.

The chain couples TRBV4-1 to TRBJ2-1; TRBD2 aligns across 12 bases. The CDR3 runs to 16 residues. With 3 bases clipped from V and 6 bases from J, the junction kept 6 bases outside the gene matches. Germline V gives CDR1 MGHRA, CDR2 YSYEKL. CDR3 in amino acids: CASSQHPSGGANEQFF. In DNA, the CDR3 is TGCGCCAGCAGCCAGCATCCTAGCGGGGGGGCCAATGAGCAGTTCTTC.

J is TRBJ2-7 and V is TRBV5-1, with D maybe TRBD1 (6 bases). The CDR3 contains 14 residues. Germline values: CDR1 SGHRS, CDR2 YFSETQ. V lost 0 bases and J 2 bases, leaving 9 bases between the germline ends. In DNA form, the CDR3 reads TGCGCCAGCAGCTTGGACAGGGACGCCTACGAGCAGTACTTC. Translating gives CASSLDRDAYEQYF.

The gene calls are TRBV2 and TRBJ1-4; D may be TRBD1 (5 bases). Germline values: CDR1 SNHLY, CDR2 FYNNEI. The length of the CDR3 is 14 residues. The V end was cut by 3 bases, the J end by 6 bases, with 11 bases between. CDR3 amino acids: CASSEGGGDEKLFF. In DNA form, the CDR3 reads TGTGCCAGCAGTGAGGGCGGGGGGGATGAAAAACTGTTTTTT.

The chain is built from TRBV18 and TRBJ1-3; TRBD1 might be the D (5 bases). Deletions cut 3 bases from V and 0 bases from J, with 9 bases between. Germline V lookup: CDR1 KGHSH, CDR2 LQKENI. This CDR3 contains 15 residues. CDR3 amino acids: CASSPQQDSGNTIYF. The CDR3 DNA follows: TGTGCCAGCTCACCCCAACAGGACTCTGGAAACACCATATATTTT. The full variable domain, in which reference TRBV18 and TRBJ1-3 provide the parts outside the CDR3, is NAGVMQNPRHLVRRRGQEARLRCSPMKGHSHVYWYRQLPEEGLKFMVYLQKENIIDESGMPKERFSAEFPKEGPSILRIQQVVRGDSAAYFCASSPQQDSGNTIYFGEGSWLTVV.

This clone was picked up a small number of times. This CDR3 is also generated by other DNA sequences in the sample. The V and J genes are TRBV29-1 and TRBJ1-1; D gene ambiguous. Germline V gene sequence: CDR1 SQVTM, CDR2 ANQGSEA. The V gene lost 2 bases and the J gene lost 0 bases, with 7 bases spanning the gap. This CDR3 spans 13 amino acids. The CDR3 loop reads CSVERRMNTEAFF. The CDR3 coding sequence is TGCAGCGTTGAAAGGAGAATGAACACTGAAGCTTTCTTT.

The chain couples TRBV19 to TRBJ1-1; the D gene is possibly TRBD1 (5 bases). Trimming shortened V by 5 bases and J by 9 bases, and 16 bases separated the two germline ends. The CDR3 spans 13 residues. Germline V gene lookup returns CDR1 LNHDA and CDR2 SQIVND (reference sequence). The CDR3 nucleotides read TGTGCCAGTAGTCCTGACGAAAGGACAAAAGCTTTCTTT. It codes for CASSPDERTKAFF.

The chain links TRBV5-4 to TRBJ2-7; D uncertain. V shed 0 bases and J shed 7 bases, with 17 bases lying between them. The V gene's germline CDR1 is SGHNT and CDR2 YYREEE (reference sequence). The CDR3 is 15 residues long. The CDR3, as DNA: TGTGCCAGCAGCTTGGTGATTGTGAGCGCGGAGGAGCAGTACTTC. Amino acids: CASSLVIVSAEEQYF.

The gene calls are TRBV6-5 and TRBJ1-2; a possible D gene is TRBD1 (5 bases). This CDR3 contains 16 residues. V lost 0 bases, J lost 4 bases, and 15 bases lay in between. From germline, CDR1 is MNHEY and CDR2 SVGAGI. The CDR3 DNA reads as TGTGCCAGCAGTTACTCGATTATAAGGGGAACCTATGGCTACACCTTC. It translates to CASSYSIIRGTYGYTF.

The chain couples TRBV5-1 to TRBJ1-3; 7 bases are shared with TRBD1. Germline CDR1 and CDR2: SGHRS and YFSETQ. The CDR3 consists of 16 residues. The V segment lost 2 bases and the J segment 0 bases; nucleotides outside the gene matches: 5. Here the CDR3 reads CASSLGTAFSGNTIYF. DNA of the CDR3: TGCGCCAGCAGCTTAGGGACAGCGTTCTCTGGAAACACCATATATTTT.

This clone was recorded once. The chain combines TRBV6-5 with TRBJ1-1; no firm D call. The ends were cut back, 2 bases at V and 1 base at J, with 8 bases in the middle. The CDR3 contains 14 residues. Germline loops: CDR1 MNHEY, CDR2 SVGAGI. CDR3 in DNA: TGTGCCAGCAGTTACCATCCCAGGAACACTGAAGCTTTCTTT. Its translation: CASSYHPRNTEAFF.

The CDR3 is CASSPRTRRNTIYF. The DNA of the CDR3 is TGTGCCAGCAGCCCGCGGACAAGGAGAAACACCATATATTTT. The chain employs TRBV11-2 and TRBJ1-3, with D perhaps TRBD1 (5 bases). The length of the CDR3 is 14 residues. Trimming cost V 5 bases and J 5 bases, with 13 bases left between them. Per the germline V gene, CDR1 is SGHAT and CDR2 is FQNNGV.

The chain carries TRBV9 and TRBJ1-2; 7 nucleotides agree with TRBD1. Trimming cost V 5 bases and J 7 bases; bases outside gene matches: 17. This CDR3 spans 16 amino acids. CDR1 SGDLS and CDR2 YYNGEE come from the germline V gene. CDR3 sequence: CASSSTGRHTYGGYTF. The CDR3 DNA reads as TGTGCCAGCAGTTCGACAGGGCGTCACACCTATGGTGGCTACACCTTC.

The V gene is TRBV4-1, the J gene TRBJ1-6, with TRBD1 as a possible D gene (5 bases). The length of the CDR3 is 16 residues. Germline loops: CDR1 MGHRA, CDR2 YSYEKL. V lost 1 base and J lost 10, with 17 bases in between. This CDR3 is CASSQASGGAGSPLHF. DNA for the CDR3: TGCGCCAGCAGCCAAGCCTCGGGAGGGGCAGGATCACCCCTCCACTTT.

The chain couples TRBV5-5 to TRBJ2-5; D remains ambiguous. V was pared by 2 bases and J by 3 bases, with 11 bases between. The germline gives CDR1 SGHKS, CDR2 YYEKEE (reference sequence). There are 14 residues in the CDR3. The CDR3 region is CASSFVPGKETQYF. In DNA form, the CDR3 reads TGTGCCAGCAGCTTCGTTCCAGGAAAAGAGACCCAGTACTTC.

CDR3 nucleotide sequence: TGTGCCAGCAGTTTCAGGCAGACCGAAAAACTGTTTTTT. Amino acid sequence: CASSFRQTEKLFF. This chain connects TRBV28 to TRBJ1-4, with D unclear. The V end lost 3 bases, the J end lost 8 bases, and 10 bases lay between the germline ends. CDR1 is MDHEN, CDR2 SYDVKM, per germline. This CDR3 has 13 residues.